The entry below describes one T cell receptor (beta chain). As yet, its antigen is unknown. These data are taken from a study of Ad26.COV2.S vaccination and SARS-CoV-2 variants. Overall study context: Recipients of Ad26.COV2.S got it intramuscularly, once or twice 56 days apart.

TCRdb keeps only in-frame clones here, not all; method: immunoSEQ multiplex PCR. The repertoire holds some 450,000 clones, with about 92% as singletons. Germline values: CDR1 ENHRY, CDR2 SYGVKD. This CDR3 spans 15 amino acids. Trimming took 4 bases from V and 0 from J; bases not matched to a gene: 4. Points from the study as a whole: Breadth, reportedly substantial, characterized the spike-specific CD8+ and CD4+ T cell responses after vaccination. Total T cell responses may have been underestimated by the TCR breadth and depth analyses.

The sample's treatment: some 20 received Ad26.COV2.S at low or high dose, single or two shots; five or six received placebo; per-sample allocation not given. All samples were drawn on day 63, counting from the first vaccine or placebo injection. Sample: peripheral blood, taken in a trial of Ad26.COV2.S vaccine versus placebo. The clonotype comes from a person aged 18 to 59 who received the Ad26.COV2.S COVID-19 vaccine or a placebo. The genes are TRBV10-3 and TRBJ2-3; 7 bases are shared with TRBD2. The CDR3 DNA is TGTGCCATCAGTGCTGGGCGGGGGAGCACAGATACGCAGTATTTT. It codes for CAISAGRGSTDTQYF.